This T cell receptor (beta chain) was recovered during a study of beta chain features in type 1 diabetes. Between the trimmed V and J ends, which lost 6 bases and 4 bases, there was a span of 6 bases. The length of the CDR3 is 11 residues. Germline V lookup: CDR1 SEHNR, CDR2 FQNEAQ (reference sequence). Expressed TCRB transcripts were sequenced after all isolated RNA was converted to cDNA. Sequenced by immunoSEQ multiplex PCR; TCRdb stores in-frame clones only, minus some. This sample has hundreds of thousands of clones, with approximately 11% found just once. This TCR came from a woman younger than 45 in good health. This sequence joins TRBV7-9 and TRBJ2-5; D is ambiguous. Sequences were obtained from naive CD4+ T cells from blood. CDR3 sequence: CASSRRETQYF. The CDR3 DNA reads as TGTGCCAGCAGTAGAAGAGAGACCCAGTACTTC.